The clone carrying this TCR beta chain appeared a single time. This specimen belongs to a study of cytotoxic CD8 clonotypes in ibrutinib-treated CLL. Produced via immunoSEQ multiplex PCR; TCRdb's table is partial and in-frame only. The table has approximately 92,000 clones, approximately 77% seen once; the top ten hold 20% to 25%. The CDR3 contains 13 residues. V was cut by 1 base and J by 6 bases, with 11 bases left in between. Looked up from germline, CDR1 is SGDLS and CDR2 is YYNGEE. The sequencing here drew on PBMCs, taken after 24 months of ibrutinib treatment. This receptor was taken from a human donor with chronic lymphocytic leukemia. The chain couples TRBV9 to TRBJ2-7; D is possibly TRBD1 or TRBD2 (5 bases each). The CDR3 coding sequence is TGTGCCAGCAGCGTATGGGGCGCGGGCGAGCAGTACTTC. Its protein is CASSVWGAGEQYF.